This note documents a single T cell receptor (beta chain) sequence. Its cognate antigen is unknown. These data come from a study of vaccination effects on CD4 cells after COVID-19. Overall study findings and caveats: Mainly new vaccine-induced clones made up the post-vaccine spike-reactive clones in convalescents. Long after vaccination, the clones induced by infection and by vaccine shrank markedly in size.

Repertoires were generated with immunoSEQ multiplex PCR, while TCRdb's copy carries only in-frame clones and drops some. The sample comprises roughly 26,000 clones, approximately 80% of which are singletons, and about 16% rests with the top ten. Antigen-specific CD4+ T cell clonotypes were called by their expansion after viral peptide-pool culture in ViraFEST. Researchers isolated CD4+ T cells once approximately ten days of culture had elapsed. The person had a PCR-confirmed SARS-CoV-2 infection during March to December 2020. This sample comprised CD4+ T cells from PBMCs cultured with HCoV-NL63 spike peptides, obtained before COVID-19 vaccination. The TCR sequence derives from a human donor who had a prior SARS-CoV-2 infection.

The CDR3 sequence: CASSVDLRLAGDYGYTF. DNA for the CDR3: TGTGCCAGCAGCGTAGATTTAAGGCTAGCTGGGGACTATGGCTACACCTTC. The rearrangement links TRBV9 to TRBJ1-2; D not certain. The CDR3 length is 17 residues. Deletions cut 0 bases from V and 3 bases from J, with 18 bases between. Per germline, CDR1 SGDLS and CDR2 YYNGEE.